The sequence of this TCR beta chain was determined in a study of cytotoxic CD8 clonotypes in ibrutinib-treated CLL. Study in general: With a range of 6 to 36, the median treatment time before response samples were taken was more than 10 months. General observations from the study: In sustained-remission versus progressing patients, sampling times differed. Among the clonotypes, public ones were uncommon and contracted or held stable on treatment.

The planned depth of sequencing spanned 1 in 200,000 to 1 in 1 million T cells. Clones were read by immunoSEQ multiplex PCR, and TCRdb kept only the in-frame ones, dropping some. The sample holds about 14,000 clones, under 70% seen once. Points on this clone: Its specificity is unknown.

Germline V lookup: CDR1 PRHDT, CDR2 FYEKMQ (reference sequence). This CDR3 contains 13 residues. The V end lost 2 bases, the J end lost 5 bases, and 9 bases lay between the germline ends. The chain joins TRBV13 to TRBJ2-5; D possibly corresponds to TRBD1 (6 bases). This specimen consisted of PBMCs, obtained before ibrutinib treatment. This receptor was taken from a human donor with chronic lymphocytic leukemia. CDR3 DNA: TGTGCCAGCAGCTTATTTCAGGGGGAGACCCAGTACTTC. Translating it yields CASSLFQGETQYF.